This T cell receptor (beta chain) was identified in a study of blood T cell repertoires in COVID-19. Background on the study: The samples span acute and convalescent COVID-19 from the United States, Italy and Spain. PBMCs, B-cell-depleted T cells, or T cells provided the cDNA or gDNA that made up the material.

Per the authors' pipeline: Reference gene primer amplification in the assay estimated nucleated cell counts. This table comes from immunoSEQ multiplex PCR, and its TCRdb copy is limited to in-frame clones, with some not included. That table furnishes V, J and clone size, whereas the DNA furnished D and trimming. The sample contains approximately 150,000 clones, roughly 85% of which appear only once. This clone was observed once. The CDR3 loop spans 18 amino acids. The J segment lost 5 bases and the V segment lost 0 bases, leaving 12 bases of the junction unmatched. Germline-derived CDR1 and CDR2 are LNHNV and YYDKDF (reference sequence).

This receptor was taken from a human donor with acute or convalescent COVID-19. The donor label of this sample is uncertain. The specimen sequenced was peripheral blood. The rearrangement uses TRBV15 and TRBJ1-4; 7 bases match TRBD1. CDR3 sequence: CATSREVAGGGLNEKLFF. CDR3 DNA: TGTGCCACCAGCAGAGAGGTGGCAGGGGGAGGATTAAATGAAAAACTGTTTTTT.